Listed here are 9 T cell receptor beta chains from one sample, sequenced in a study of regulatory T cells in long-lasting Graves disease. For TCR beta, libraries came from iRepertoire HTBI primers and Arm-PCR of CDR3 regions. TCRdb reanalysed the multiplex PCR reads using MiXCR and keeps one entry per CDR3 protein. The repertoire consists of about 470,000 distinct CDR3 sequences, with 20% occurring once and the leading ten covering about 7.8%. Indicated time point: persistent/refractory GD, antithyroid drugs over 5 years with positive TRAb. Extracted RNA from PBMCs served as the source of the TCR library. The sample here was peripheral blood mononuclear cells (PBMCs), taken when the disease was refractory, from a patient treated with antithyroid drugs. Receptors were obtained from a female donor with Graves disease.

Note on this clonotype: This may stem from a read error, because a much larger clone lies one nucleotide away. The chain has TRBV29-1 and TRBJ1-1, with a weak D call TRBD1 (5 bases). The CDR3 is made up of 11 amino acids. The germline gives CDR1 SQVTM, CDR2 ANQGSEA. For the CDR3, the DNA is TGCAGCGTTGATCGGGGGAATGAAGATTTCTTT. It encodes CSVDRGNEDFF.

The J gene is TRBJ2-2, the V gene TRBV5-1, with 7 bases fitting TRBD1. The junction had 2 bases not matched to a gene; V was cut back by 0 bases and J by 0 bases. The CDR3 loop spans 16 amino acids. The V gene's germline CDR1 is SGHRS and CDR2 YFSETQ. The CDR3 protein is CASSLDDRANTGELFF. CDR3 DNA: TGCGCCAGCAGCTTGGACGACAGGGCGAACACCGGGGAGCTGTTTTTT.

This chain uses TRBV27 with TRBJ2-7, with 8 bases aligning to TRBD2. CDR1 and CDR2 (germline): MNHEY, SMNVEV (reference sequence). CDR3 size: 12 residues. The CDR3: CVTSGSRHEQYF. The CDR3 nucleotides read TGTGTCACCAGCGGGAGTAGACACGAGCAGTACTTC.

The sample holds a few counts of this clonotype. This chain links TRBV10-2 with TRBJ1-1; TRBD1 is a possible D gene (5 bases). Trimming took 9 bases from V and 9 from J, leaving 17 bases between them. CDR3 size: 12 residues. The germline CDR1 and CDR2 sequences are WSHSY and SAAADI. CDR3 sequence reads: CASKNRRDQAFF. The CDR3 nucleotides are TGCGCCAGTAAGAATCGCAGGGATCAAGCTTTCTTT.

With regard to this clonotype: A far larger clone is off by one base, so a read error is likely. The V gene is TRBV12-3 or TRBV12-4, the J gene TRBJ2-7; 7 bases map to TRBD1. CDR3 length: 15 residues. The CDR3: CAGSDTGQSSYEQYF. CDR3 coding DNA: TGTGCCGGCAGTGATACGGGACAGAGCTCCTACGAGCAGTACTTC.

The rearrangement uses TRBV6-1 and TRBJ2-1; weak D call: TRBD2 (6 bases). V lost 7 bases to trimming and J lost 5 bases, with 18 bases between them. There are 15 residues in the CDR3. Germline CDR1 and CDR2: MNHNS and SASEGT. The CDR3: CASTRLVFLNNEQFF. In DNA form, the CDR3 reads TGTGCCAGCACCAGACTAGTTTTCCTAAACAATGAGCAGTTCTTC.

This clonotype was found a few times. The V gene is TRBV27, the J gene TRBJ1-1; D unclear. V was shortened by 3 bases and J by 0 bases, with 8 bases between the two germline ends. CDR1 and CDR2 from the germline V gene are MNHEY and SMNVEV (reference sequence). The length of the CDR3 is 14 residues. The CDR3 DNA is TGTGCCAGCAGTTTCACGGGAATGAACACTGAAGCTTTCTTT. It translates to CASSFTGMNTEAFF.

This clonotype was seen many times. This chain uses TRBV11-1 with TRBJ2-2; TRBD1 agrees at 8 bases. The germline gives CDR1 SGHAT, CDR2 FQDESV (reference sequence). The CDR3 has 16 amino acids. Trimming took 4 bases from V and 3 from J; bases not matched to a gene: 7. The CDR3 DNA reads as TGTGCCAGCAGCTCACAGGGGGTGCACGACACCGGGGAGCTGTTTTTT. Its translation is CASSSQGVHDTGELFF.

This clonotype was counted once. The V and J genes are TRBV6-1 and TRBJ2-4; D perhaps matches TRBD2 (5 bases). The CDR3 runs to 14 residues. The germline V and J ends were trimmed by 7 bases and 5 bases, with 15 bases remaining between them. Germline assignment: CDR1 MNHNS and CDR2 SASEGT. DNA of the CDR3: TGTGCCAGCACCAAAACGGACGGGGAAAACATTCAGTACTTC. Its protein is CASTKTDGENIQYF.